This TCR beta chain was sequenced for a study of blood T cell repertoires in COVID-19. Looking at the study overall: COVID-19 samples from acute and convalescent phases originated in the United States, Italy and Spain. The cDNA or gDNA used as material had been derived from T cells, B-cell-depleted T cells, or PBMCs.

V dropped 4 bases and J dropped 3 bases, with 11 bases sitting between them. The germline V gene has CDR1 LGHNA and CDR2 YNFKEQ. CDR3 size: 14 residues. Data came from immunoSEQ multiplex PCR; TCRdb stores just in-frame clones and leaves some out. The top ten hold just over 5.5% of the sample, which has around 30,000 clones, around 86% seen once. Sequencing was carried out using peripheral blood. This clonotype originated in a woman aged 80 or over with active or convalescent COVID-19. The chain is built from TRBV4-2 and TRBJ2-3; no definite D call. CDR3 residues: CASSRALQTDTQYF. The CDR3 nucleotides are TGTGCCAGCAGCCGGGCTCTACAGACAGATACGCAGTATTTT.